The 3 T cell receptor beta chains below come from one sample, sequenced in a study of a mutant IDH1 vaccine in newly diagnosed glioma. These receptors' antigens are unknown. Time point of the sample: week 23, last vaccination. One vaccine dose held 300 ug of mutant IDH1 20-mer peptide and came with topical imiquimod. Clones were read by immunoSEQ multiplex PCR, and TCRdb kept only the in-frame ones, dropping some. The table includes about 86,000 clones, over 75% detected once. The starting material was PBMCs, obtained from a glioma patient whose treatment included an IDH1 peptide vaccine. The origin of the receptors is a man aged 25 to 40 with glioma. Some clones in this sample may be carry-over from other donors' samples.

The gene calls are TRBV19 and TRBJ1-5; D not resolved. The germline V gene has CDR1 LNHDA and CDR2 SQIVND (reference sequence). With 1 base removed from V and 2 bases from J, the gap between germline ends came to 6 bases. The length of the CDR3 is 14 residues. CDR3 amino acids: CASSIALGNQPQHF. The CDR3 bases are TGTGCCAGTAGTATAGCCCTGGGCAATCAGCCCCAGCATTTT.

CDR3 region: CASTLDRNNEKLFF. The CDR3 DNA reads as TGTGCCAGTACTTTGGACAGGAATAATGAAAAACTGTTTTTT. This rearrangement joins TRBV19 to TRBJ1-4; 7 bases are shared with TRBD1. Germline-derived CDR1 and CDR2 are LNHDA and SQIVND (reference sequence). The CDR3 has 14 residues. V shed 7 bases and J 4 bases; nucleotides not matched to a gene: 6.

The chain recombines TRBV25-1 with TRBJ1-6; no clear D. The CDR3 is made up of 13 amino acids. The germline V gene has CDR1 MGHDK and CDR2 SYGVNS. The V end was cut by 11 bases, the J end by 6 bases, with 14 bases between. The chain's CDR3 is CAANGVFNSPLHF. As DNA, the CDR3 is TGTGCCGCAAACGGAGTCTTTAATTCACCCCTCCACTTT.